This T cell receptor (beta chain) was documented in a study of Graves' ophthalmopathy and Graves' hyperthyroidism. Amplified material comprised TCR beta CDR3 regions derived from RNA transcripts. The first-round RT-PCR employed HTBI primers together with the Qiagen OneStep RT-PCR kit. A multiplex PCR was then performed as the second round. TCRdb independently ran MiXCR on the multiplex PCR reads; one entry per CDR3 protein. This table holds roughly 420,000 distinct CDR3 sequences, around 21% found once. The V gene end was trimmed by 8 bases and the J gene end by 0 bases; junction bases not matched to a gene: 12. The CDR3 is made up of 16 amino acids. Germline V gene sequence: CDR1 MNHEY, CDR2 SMNVEV (reference sequence). This clonotype came up once. Hyperthyroidism was new, under 2 months, in patients aged 18 to 65. The diagnostic workup employed clinical symptoms, serum thyroxine, TRAb, thyroid ultrasound and orbital computed tomography.

The source is a woman aged 18-29 years with stable Graves' hyperthyroidism. Sequencing was done on a sample of peripheral blood. The chain links TRBV27 to TRBJ2-5, with 7 bases identical to TRBD1. The CDR3 loop is CASASLDRLHQETQYF. The CDR3 region has the DNA TGTGCCAGCGCCTCCTTGGACAGGCTCCACCAAGAGACCCAGTACTTC.